This T cell receptor (beta chain) comes out of a study of blood T cell repertoires in COVID-19 (dated by TCRdb to 2020 to 2021). Background on the whole study: Samples from collaborators originated in the United States, Italy and Spain and spanned both the acute and convalescent phases of COVID-19. The repertoires were released in a freely available public database intended as a resource for research on the immune response to SARS-CoV-2. HLA class I and class II types, where available, came from metadata supplied by the sample provider rather than from assay-based typing. A de-identified subject ID, COVID-19 status, age in years and sex were almost always included in the sample metadata. The dataset comprised deeply sampled blood TCRbeta repertoires from subjects exposed to, actively infected with, or recovered from COVID-19. The material from the prospective study consisted of cDNA or gDNA derived from T cells, B-cell-depleted T cells, or PBMCs. The samples were drawn from two sources: the first 160 participants of the ongoing ImmuneRACE study, and 1,200 or so subjects contributed by 6 global collaborators.

The immunoSEQ Assay, a bias-controlled multiplex PCR, was used to amplify TCRbeta CDR3 regions from genomic DNA. The original methods were these. The number of nucleated cells in each sample was estimated from the amplification of reference gene primers within the assay. Sequence reads were collapsed and filtered to measure the absolute abundance of every unique TCRbeta CDR3 rearrangement. Productive Simpson clonality was computed per sample as the square root of Simpson's diversity index over productive rearrangements. TCRdb obtained this table from immuneACCESS and retained in-frame rearrangements with V and J assigned. These tables miss some clones; where compared with another copy, unresolved V genes account for less than half of the shortfall, and the remainder is unexplained. V, J and clone size are taken as reported in that table, and D and trimming were inferred from the DNA itself. The sample has about 56,000 clones on record, roughly 90% of them singletons. The ten largest make up about 18% of the sample.

V is cut by 0 bases and J by 4 bases, and the space between the germline ends is 10 bases. CDR1 SGHKS and CDR2 YYEKEE are derived from the germline V gene (reference sequence). Spanning cysteine to phenylalanine, the CDR3 consists of 15 amino acids. The read is trimmed to its CDR3 DNA, 45 bases read in frame from base 1. About this clone: Its antigen has not been determined. No base-level quality is on record; no much larger clone is a single base apart.

General study outcomes and caveats: The amount of clinical and demographic metadata varied by source and participant and was provided uncurated.

Whole blood was collected in K2EDTA tubes by collaborating institutions according to the institutions' own protocols. For TCRbeta analysis, collaborator samples were shipped as frozen whole blood, as isolated PBMCs, or as DNA extracted from either sample type. In this chain, TRBV5-5 is recombined with TRBJ1-4, with no reliable assignment of the D segment. The clonotype was recovered from a human donor in a cohort sampled during active COVID-19. Sequencing was carried out using peripheral blood. Here the CDR3 is given as CASSLAPTINEKLFF. The sequenced DNA is TGTGCCAGCAGCTTGGCCCCTACCATTAATGAAAAACTGTTTTTT.